This T cell receptor (beta chain) is drawn from a study of shared T cell receptors in the human thymus. CDR3 size: 16 residues. Germline lookup yields CDR1 SQVTM and CDR2 ANQGSEA. Deletions cut 2 bases from V and 0 bases from J, with 14 bases between. Assay used: immunoSEQ multiplex PCR; TCRdb lists only in-frame clones, some missing. The sample lists 700,000 or so clones, 70% to 90% occurring once. The data were also submitted as part of a second study, on human thymus T cells.

This clonotype was obtained from a girl under three years old with a congenital heart defect. Input material: thymocytes. V is TRBV29-1 and J is TRBJ2-4; perhaps TRBD1 as D (6 bases). The DNA of the CDR3 is TGCAGCGTTGAATCCCCCGGACAGCTAGCCAAAAACATTCAGTACTTC. Its protein product is CSVESPGQLAKNIQYF.